This T cell receptor beta chain was retrieved from a study of T cell clonality in common variable immunodeficiency. In this sample, this clone turned up many times. From the germline J gene comes the end of the CDR3, since the read stops 3 residues before it. Clones were read by immunoSEQ multiplex PCR, and TCRdb kept only the in-frame ones, dropping some. Recorded here are 40,000 to 45,000 clones, with no singletons, and the ten leading clones hold about 0.73%. This CDR3 spans 14 amino acids. Germline V gene data show CDR1 as SGHNT and CDR2 as YENEEA. V lost 3 bases to trimming and J lost 5 bases, with 13 bases between them. Caucasian heritage predominated among both patients and controls.

V gene TRBV11-3 combines with J gene TRBJ1-2; maybe TRBD1 (5 bases). Material: peripheral blood mononuclear cells. The TCR sequence derives from a person between 18 and 75 years old in good health. CDR3: CASSLGPNRYGYTF. CDR3 bases read: TGTGCCAGCAGCTTGGGGCCGAATAGATATGGC.